This passage covers 10 T cell receptor beta chains from one sample sequenced in a study of radiation and T cells in renal cell carcinoma. Sample time point: blood 2 weeks post-SBRT. Treatment meaning: 15 Gy SBRT to primary tumor, nephrectomy 4 weeks later. Sequencing used immunoSEQ multiplex PCR; TCRdb keeps in-frame clones, though not all of them. The sample lists 45,000 to 55,000 clones; 80% were seen once. Material: blood, obtained from a patient whose treatment included radiotherapy and nephrectomy. These receptors all come from a woman in her 70s with renal cell carcinoma.

The J gene is TRBJ2-2, the V gene TRBV10-3, with 14 bases that match TRBD2. The CDR3 spans 14 residues. Germline values: CDR1 ENHRY, CDR2 SYGVKD. With 11 bases clipped from V and 5 bases from J, the junction kept 4 bases outside the gene matches. CDR3 sequence reads: CASGLAGGTGELFF. For the CDR3, the DNA is TGTGCCTCCGGACTAGCGGGGGGAACCGGGGAGCTGTTTTTT.

This chain's CDR3 is CASSLVGTGNEKLFF. The CDR3 nucleotides read TGTGCCAGCAGCTTGGTGGGGACAGGGAATGAAAAACTGTTTTTT. V usage is TRBV5-5 and J usage is TRBJ1-4; TRBD1 matches 9 bases. The trim removed 0 bases at V and 5 bases at J, leaving 2 bases unmatched. This CDR3 region has 15 residues. The germline gives CDR1 SGHKS, CDR2 YYEKEE (reference sequence).

This sequence joins TRBV6-5 and TRBJ1-2, with D maybe TRBD1 (5 bases). V lost 5 bases, J lost 0 bases, and 13 bases lay in between. This CDR3 region has 15 residues. Per the germline V gene, CDR1 is MNHEY and CDR2 is SVGAGI. The CDR3 spells CASSRRQTSNYGYTF. CDR3 in DNA: TGTGCCAGCAGTCGCCGACAGACTTCTAACTATGGCTACACCTTC.

Turning to this clone: One junction end disagrees with the germline gene, perhaps due to a read error. The chain is built from TRBV5-8 and TRBJ2-3, with a possible D match to TRBD2 (6 bases). The CDR3 runs to 17 residues. Germline CDR1 and CDR2: SGHTS and YDEGEE. CDR3 nucleotides: TGCGCCAGCAGCCAAGATCGGCTAGCGTACCGCACAGATACGCAGTATTTT. This codes for CASSQDRLAYRTDTQYF.

The chain carries TRBV5-1 and TRBJ1-2; D is possibly TRBD1 (5 bases). Germline CDR1 is SGHRS and CDR2 is YFSETQ. The length of the CDR3 is 17 residues. The ends were cut back, 4 bases at V and 0 bases at J, with 19 bases in the middle. DNA of the CDR3: TGCGCCAGCAGCCTAGGGACGGGAGGAGTACCTAACTATGGCTACACCTTC. It encodes CASSLGTGGVPNYGYTF.

The V call is TRBV7-8, the J call TRBJ2-3; 10 bases are shared with TRBD1. The germline gives CDR1 SGHVS, CDR2 FQNEAQ. The V and J ends lost 2 bases and 3 bases, in that order; junction bases with no gene match: 2. This CDR3 comprises 15 residues. The CDR3 DNA reads TGTGCCAGCAGCTTACGGACAGGGGGTACAGATACGCAGTATTTT. Translating it yields CASSLRTGGTDTQYF. Drawing the rest from reference TRBV7-8 and TRBJ2-3, the complete variable domain is GAGVSQSPRYKVAKRGQDVALRCDPISGHVSLFWYQQALGQGPEFLTYFQNEAQLDKSGLPSDRFFAERPEGSVSTLKIQRTQQEDSAVYLCASSLRTGGTDTQYFGPGTRLTVL.

The chain carries TRBV6-1 and TRBJ2-1, with D possibly TRBD1 on 5 matching bases. Trimming took 7 bases from V and 8 from J, leaving 18 bases between them. The CDR3 runs 14 residues. Per germline, CDR1 MNHNS and CDR2 SASEGT. The chain's CDR3 is CASTEGAGTDEQFF. The CDR3, as DNA: TGTGCCAGCACCGAAGGGGCAGGTACTGATGAGCAGTTCTTC.

This clone was counted once. This sequence joins TRBV6-5 and TRBJ2-1, with TRBD1 matching 9 bases. This CDR3 region has 13 residues. Per the germline V gene, CDR1 is MNHEY and CDR2 is SVGAGI. The junction had 3 bases not matched to a gene; V was cut back by 2 bases and J by 10 bases. The DNA of the CDR3 is TGTGCCAGCAGTTACGGGACAGGGTTCGAGCAGTTCTTC. Translating gives CASSYGTGFEQFF.

This clone was counted only a few times. The chain joins TRBV6-1 to TRBJ1-3; 7 bases line up with TRBD1. Germline V gene sequence: CDR1 MNHNS, CDR2 SASEGT. J was trimmed by 0 bases and V by 8 bases; bases with no gene match: 4. The CDR3 contains 14 residues. The CDR3 is CASRQGNSGNTIYF. Here the CDR3 DNA reads TGTGCCAGCCGACAGGGAAACTCTGGAAACACCATATATTTT.

The rearrangement links TRBV6-5 to TRBJ1-6; D not resolved. In germline, CDR1 is MNHEY, CDR2 SVGAGI. CDR3 length: 13 residues. V was trimmed by 5 bases and J by 7 bases, leaving 9 bases between them. CDR3 DNA: TGTGCCAGCAGTCGCCAGGAAAATTCACCCCTCCACTTT. Translated: CASSRQENSPLHF.